This T cell receptor (beta chain) was recorded in a study of blood T cells in healthy people across ages. The CDR3 length is 13 residues. The germline gives CDR1 KGHDR, CDR2 SFDVKD. The ends were cut back, 0 bases at V and 3 bases at J, with 3 bases in the middle. The second PCR ran about 6 to 12 cycles with a sample-barcoded 5' primer and J-beta primers. Using its own MiXCR run on the 5' RACE reads, TCRdb lists one record per CDR3 protein. The top ten clones hold over 3.5% of a sample with hundreds of thousands of distinct CDR3 sequences, roughly a quarter of them seen once. These records were also assigned to another study, of T cells of mothers and their children. This second study says: Several children and their three healthy Caucasian mothers were the donors.

The specimen sequenced was blood. J is TRBJ2-3 and V is TRBV24-1; D gene uncertain. The source of this sequence is a boy under 10 years old in good health. The CDR3 sequence is CATSDLETDTQYF. CDR3 DNA: TGTGCCACCAGTGATTTGGAAACAGATACGCAGTATTTT.